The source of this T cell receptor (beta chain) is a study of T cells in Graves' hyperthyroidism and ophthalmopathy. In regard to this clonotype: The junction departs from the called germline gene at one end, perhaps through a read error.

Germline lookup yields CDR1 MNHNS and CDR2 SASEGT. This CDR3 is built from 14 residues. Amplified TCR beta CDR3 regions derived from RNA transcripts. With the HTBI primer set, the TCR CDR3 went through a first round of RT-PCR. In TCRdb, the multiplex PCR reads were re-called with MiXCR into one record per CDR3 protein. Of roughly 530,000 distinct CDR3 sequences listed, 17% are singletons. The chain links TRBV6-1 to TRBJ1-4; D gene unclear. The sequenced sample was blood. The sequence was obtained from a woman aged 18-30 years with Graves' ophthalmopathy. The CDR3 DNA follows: TGTGTCAGCAGTGAAGCGAGGGCCGCCGAAAAACTGTTTTTT. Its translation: CVSSEARAAEKLFF.